Listed below are T cell receptor beta chains from one sample, sequenced in a study of blood T cell dynamics during melanoma immunotherapy. Here immunoSEQ multiplex PCR was the method, and the copy in TCRdb shows in-frame clones only, minus some. The repertoire has approximately 29,000 clones, roughly 88% of them found once; the top ten carry around 10%. Source: blood, taken from a patient treated with checkpoint blockade. Every receptor here comes from a human donor with melanoma. CDR3s include the opening cysteine and the closing phenylalanine or tryptophan. D genes are given only for firm matches. The size field is filled for only some rows; it gives once, few, many or a size class.

CDR3nt	CDR3aa	abundance	d_gene	v_gene	j_gene
TGTGCCAGCAGCCAGGACAGTTCGAACACTGAAGCTTTCTTT	CASSQDSSNTEAFF	.	.	TRBV7-2	TRBJ1-1
TGTGCCAGCAGCCAGAGGGCCTTCACAGATACGCAGTATTTT	CASSQRAFTDTQYF	.	.	TRBV14	TRBJ2-3
TGTGCCAGCAGTTCGCCGGGACAGGGTTTATACGAGCAGTACTTC	CASSSPGQGLYEQYF	.	TRBD1	TRBV27	TRBJ2-7
TGCGCCAGCAGGCCTCCGACCGGGGTACAAGAGACCCAGTACTTC	CASRPPTGVQETQYF	.	.	TRBV5-1	TRBJ2-5
TGCAGTGCTAGGCCAGGGACTGAAGCTTTCTTT	CSARPGTEAFF	.	.	TRBV20-1	TRBJ1-1
TGCAGCGTTGGACCCCACACGGGGTTGGAAGCTTTCTTT	CSVGPHTGLEAFF	.	.	TRBV29-1	TRBJ1-1
TGCGCCAGCAGCGCATCCGGGACTACCTACAATGAGCAGTTCTTC	CASSASGTTYNEQFF	.	TRBD2	TRBV5-1	TRBJ2-1
TGTGCCAGCAGTGTTGACAGGGGGAGTGCCTACAATGAGCAGTTCTTC	CASSVDRGSAYNEQFF	.	TRBD1	TRBV2	TRBJ2-1
TGTGCCAGCAGCCCCCCGAGGCAGGGGACGAATCAGCCCCAGCATTTT	CASSPPRQGTNQPQHF	.	.	TRBV7-3	TRBJ1-5
TGTGCCAGTAGTATACCGGGACCCACCTACGAGCAGTACTTC	CASSIPGPTYEQYF	once	.	TRBV19	TRBJ2-7
TGTGCCAGCAGTGGACCGGGACACTCCCTGGGGGTGAACACTGAAGCTTTCTTT	CASSGPGHSLGVNTEAFF	.	.	TRBV2	TRBJ1-1
TGTGCCAGCAGTGAAGCGAGGGGAGTTCGAGAGACCCAGTACTTC	CASSEARGVRETQYF	.	.	TRBV2	TRBJ2-5
TGTGCCAGCAGCTTTCCTGGAAACACCATATATTTT	CASSFPGNTIYF	.	.	TRBV7-2	TRBJ1-3
TGTGCCAGCAGTCCCCGAGTGGACGAAGGTGGCTACACCTTC	CASSPRVDEGGYTF	.	.	TRBV11-3	TRBJ1-2
TGTGCCTCGAGCGACAGGCAACTCGAGCAGTACTTC	CASSDRQLEQYF	.	.	TRBV6-1	TRBJ2-7
TGTGCCAGCAGTGAAGGTGGGGCCGGGGAGCTGTTTTTT	CASSEGGAGELFF	.	.	TRBV2	TRBJ2-2
TGTGCCAGCAGCTTTTTAAGGGGTCGCTCTGGAAACACCATATATTTT	CASSFLRGRSGNTIYF	.	.	TRBV11-2	TRBJ1-3
TGTGCCAGCAGCTTGGGACAGGACAACACAGATACGCAGTATTTT	CASSLGQDNTDTQYF	.	.	TRBV5-6	TRBJ2-3
TGTGCCAGCAGCTCCGGACAGGGGAATGAAAAACTGTTTTTT	CASSSGQGNEKLFF	.	TRBD1	TRBV7-6	TRBJ1-4
TGCGCCAGCAGCTTCCAGCCAGGGGAAACCGGGGAGCTGTTTTTT	CASSFQPGETGELFF	.	.	TRBV4-1	TRBJ2-2
TGCGCCAGCAGTGAGTGGCTAGCGGCGGGACCCGGAGCTACGCAGTATTTT	CASSEWLAAGPGATQYF	.	TRBD2	TRBV10-1	TRBJ2-3
TGTGCCAGCGGCCGGGACCTTACCCACGAGCAGTACTTC	CASGRDLTHEQYF	.	.	TRBV27	TRBJ2-7
TGTGCCAGCAGTTCTCAGACCGGGACAGGGCTTGAAAAACTGTTTTTT	CASSSQTGTGLEKLFF	.	TRBD1	TRBV6-5	TRBJ1-4
TGTGCCAGCAGCTCCAAGGCTAACACCGGGGAGCTGTTTTTT	CASSSKANTGELFF	.	.	TRBV7-2	TRBJ2-2
TGTGCCAGCAGCCGAGACCGGAACTATGGCTACACCTTC	CASSRDRNYGYTF	few	.	TRBV7-3	TRBJ1-2
TGTGCCAGCCGCCTCACAGGGCAGGGCACTGAAGCTTTCTTT	CASRLTGQGTEAFF	.	.	TRBV2	TRBJ1-1
TGTGCCTGGGGCTCTGGCACAGGGGGCGCGAGGCAGTACTTC	CAWGSGTGGARQYF	.	TRBD1	TRBV30	TRBJ2-7
TGTGCCATTCGCGGGGACACAGATACGCAGTATTTT	CAIRGDTDTQYF	few	.	TRBV10-3	TRBJ2-3
TGTGCCAGCAGCCTACGACAGGGGGACTATGGCTACACCTTC	CASSLRQGDYGYTF	once	TRBD1	TRBV5-4	TRBJ1-2
TGCAGCGTTCGCCGGGACTTCTCCTACGAGCAGTACTTC	CSVRRDFSYEQYF	.	.	TRBV29-1	TRBJ2-7
TGTGCCAGCAGCTTGGCTTGGAGAGGGGGCGACTATGGCTACACCTTC	CASSLAWRGGDYGYTF	.	TRBD1	TRBV5-4	TRBJ1-2
TGTGCCAGCAGTCTCGGACTAGCGTTGCAAGAGACCCAGTACTTC	CASSLGLALQETQYF	.	TRBD2	TRBV28	TRBJ2-5
TGTGCCAGCAGCTTGGTGCGGAACACTGAAGCTTTCTTT	CASSLVRNTEAFF	.	.	TRBV5-4	TRBJ1-1
TGTGCCAGCAGCCCTCGAGGGGGCGCAGAGACCCAGTACTTC	CASSPRGGAETQYF	.	TRBD1	TRBV7-2	TRBJ2-5
TGTGCCAGCAGCTCATGGGTGGACAGTGGGTACACCTTC	CASSSWVDSGYTF	.	.	TRBV9	TRBJ1-2
TGTGCCAGCAGCTCCTCGGGACAGGGTTTTGAAAAACTGTTTTTT	CASSSSGQGFEKLFF	.	TRBD1	TRBV5-6	TRBJ1-4
TGCGCCAGCAGCCAAGAGTCGACAACAGATACGCAGTATTTT	CASSQESTTDTQYF	.	.	TRBV4-1	TRBJ2-3
TGCGCCAGCAGCTTGGGAGACACTAACTATGGCTACACCTTC	CASSLGDTNYGYTF	.	.	TRBV5-1	TRBJ1-2
TGTGCCAGTAGTATAGATTGGGGACAGATGAACACTGAAGCTTTCTTT	CASSIDWGQMNTEAFF	.	TRBD1	TRBV19	TRBJ1-1
TGTGCCAGCCATCCTAGCGGGAGGTTTGAGCAGTTCTTC	CASHPSGRFEQFF	.	TRBD2	TRBV11-2	TRBJ2-1
TGTGCCTGGAGTCTTTCCAGAGGACAGAATAGCAATCAGCCCCAGCATTTT	CAWSLSRGQNSNQPQHF	.	.	TRBV30	TRBJ1-5
TGCGCCAGCAGCCAAGATTGGACAGCCTATGGCTACACCTTC	CASSQDWTAYGYTF	.	.	TRBV4-1	TRBJ1-2
TGTGCCAGCAGCCCCTTACAGGCGAGCTCTGGAAACACCATATATTTT	CASSPLQASSGNTIYF	.	.	TRBV14	TRBJ1-3
TGCAGTGCCCCCAGGGCGTGGGAGCTGTTTTTT	CSAPRAWELFF	.	.	TRBV20-1	TRBJ2-2
TGCGCCAGCAGCCCCACTCTAGCGGGGTCTTACAATGAGCAGTTCTTC	CASSPTLAGSYNEQFF	few	TRBD2	TRBV4-3	TRBJ2-1
TGTGCCAGCAGCTTAGTTGGCGGGAGGGCCACCGGGGAGCTGTTTTTT	CASSLVGGRATGELFF	.	TRBD2	TRBV7-2	TRBJ2-2
TGTGCCAGCAGCGGCCCACCGGGACTAGGAGGAAATGAGCAGTTCTTC	CASSGPPGLGGNEQFF	.	TRBD2	TRBV9	TRBJ2-1
TGTGCCACTCAGCTGGGGAGCTCCTACAATGAGCAGTTCTTC	CATQLGSSYNEQFF	.	.	TRBV6-6	TRBJ2-1
TGTGCCAGCAGCGTTGCAGCCCAGGGGAACGGCTACACCTTC	CASSVAAQGNGYTF	.	.	TRBV9	TRBJ1-2